This record covers a single T cell receptor (beta chain). The antigen is unknown. Trimming took 1 base from V and 6 from J; bases not matched to a gene: 5. Per the germline V gene, CDR1 is SEHNR and CDR2 is FQNEAQ (reference sequence). The CDR3 length is 14 residues. This entry belongs to a study of OX40 agonist ivuxolimab in advanced cancers. As for the study in general: Eligibility rules accepted prior anti-PD-1, anti-PD-L1 or anti-CTLA-4 therapy, and approximately 40% had some.

Profiled with immunoSEQ multiplex PCR; TCRdb holds only in-frame clones, not every one. Of around 70,000 clones listed, over 75% are singletons. Findings and limits, study-wide: Clones of CD4+ and CD8+ blood T cells grew by week 6 at doses of 0.1 to 3.0 mg/kg. Some nonresponders likewise displayed low normalized T-cell clonal expansion.

This receptor was identified in an adult with an advanced solid tumor such as melanoma, head and neck, liver or kidney cancer. This chain uses TRBV7-9 with TRBJ2-7; 8 bases map to TRBD1. The sequencing used CD4+ or CD8+ T cells sorted from blood, collected in a trial of the OX40 agonist ivuxolimab. The CDR3 DNA reads TGTGCCAGCAGCTTAGTGGACAGGGTCGTCGAGCAGTACTTC. It yields the protein CASSLVDRVVEQYF.